This is a list of T cell receptor beta chains from one sample in a study of OX40 agonist ivuxolimab in advanced cancers. TCRdb keeps only in-frame clones here, not all; method: immunoSEQ multiplex PCR. Of some 57,000 clones listed, roughly 90% are singletons. The sequencing used CD4+ or CD8+ T cells sorted from blood, collected in a trial of the OX40 agonist ivuxolimab. The receptors stem from an adult with an advanced solid tumor such as melanoma, head and neck, liver or kidney cancer. Both conserved end residues are part of each CDR3. The order of the fields is D gene, V gene, clone size, J gene, CDR3 protein, CDR3 DNA. The D gene is left open where the match is weak. Size tells how often a clone was seen (once, few, many) or the class of an expanded clone, and some rows leave it out.

>-|TRBV25-1|-|TRBJ1-2
CASSESVLYGYTF
TGTGCCAGCAGTGAATCGGTTTTGTATGGCTACACCTTC
>-|TRBV27|-|TRBJ1-5
CASSLSAGAYQPQHF
TGTGCCAGCAGTTTATCCGCAGGGGCCTATCAGCCCCAGCATTTT
>TRBD1|TRBV5-1|-|TRBJ1-1
CASSIGTGRTEAFF
TGCGCCAGCAGCATAGGGACAGGGCGAACTGAAGCTTTCTTT
>-|TRBV15|-|TRBJ2-5
CATSREWGETQYF
TGTGCCACCAGCAGAGAGTGGGGGGAGACCCAGTACTTC
>-|TRBV6-5|-|TRBJ1-5
CASSFHGGNQPQHF
TGTGCCAGCAGTTTTCACGGAGGCAATCAGCCCCAGCATTTT
>-|TRBV28|-|TRBJ2-7
CASSFGGPYEQYF
TGTGCCAGCAGTTTTGGAGGACCCTACGAGCAGTACTTC
>-|TRBV6-1|few|TRBJ1-2
CASSEAAGAGYGYTF
TGTGCCAGCAGTGAAGCTGCAGGGGCCGGCTATGGCTACACCTTC
>TRBD2|TRBV5-1|-|TRBJ2-5
CASAKAGRSETQYF
TGCGCCAGCGCCAAAGCGGGAAGGTCGGAGACCCAGTACTTC
>TRBD1|TRBV4-3|-|TRBJ1-6
CASSRGTGLNSPLHF
TGCGCCAGCAGTCGAGGGACAGGACTTAATTCACCCCTCCACTTT
>-|TRBV28|-|TRBJ2-5
CASSESGGSFQETQYF
TGTGCCAGCAGTGAGAGCGGTGGAAGCTTCCAAGAGACCCAGTACTTC
>TRBD2|TRBV9|-|TRBJ2-1
CASSVVDRPRTSFHEQFF
TGTGCCAGCAGCGTAGTTGACCGTCCGAGGACTAGTTTTCATGAGCAGTTCTTC
>-|TRBV11-3|-|TRBJ1-2
CASSLDPTWGYGYTF
TGTGCCAGCAGCTTAGACCCGACCTGGGGCTATGGCTACACCTTC
>-|TRBV6-5|-|TRBJ2-7
CASSYAESYEQYF
TGTGCCAGCAGTTACGCGGAGAGCTACGAGCAGTACTTC
>-|TRBV6-4|-|TRBJ1-1
CASSELGGLNTEAFF
TGTGCCAGCAGTGAGTTGGGGGGCCTTAACACTGAAGCTTTCTTT
>-|TRBV9|-|TRBJ2-5
CASSAPGLETQYF
TGTGCCAGCAGCGCTCCGGGACTCGAGACCCAGTACTTC
>-|TRBV27|-|TRBJ1-5
CASRTGPSNQPQHF
TGTGCCAGCAGGACCGGCCCCAGCAATCAGCCCCAGCATTTT
>-|TRBV4-3|once|TRBJ1-5
CASSQGAGGYSNQPQHF
TGCGCCAGCAGCCAAGGCGCCGGTGGCTATAGCAATCAGCCCCAGCATTTT
>-|TRBV27|once|TRBJ2-2
CASSLTGPGELFF
TGTGCCAGCAGTTTAACTGGACCCGGGGAGCTGTTTTTT
>TRBD1|TRBV6-5|once|TRBJ2-5
CASGDRGETQYF
TGTGCCAGCGGGGACAGGGGAGAGACCCAGTACTTC
>-|TRBV6-5|-|TRBJ2-1
CASSYALNYNEQFF
TGTGCCAGCAGTTACGCCCTAAACTACAATGAGCAGTTCTTC
>TRBD2|TRBV28|-|TRBJ2-7
CASSFDGGATYEQYF
TGTGCCAGCAGTTTTGACGGGGGGGCAACCTACGAGCAGTACTTC
>TRBD1|TRBV7-6|once|TRBJ2-7
CASSLGGTGAFYEQYF
TGTGCCAGCAGCTTAGGGGGGACAGGCGCGTTCTACGAGCAGTACTTC
>TRBD1|TRBV4-1|-|TRBJ2-7
CASSLDRSYEQYF
TGCGCCAGCAGCTTGGACAGGTCCTACGAGCAGTACTTC
>-|TRBV28|-|TRBJ1-3
CASSFDFSGNTIYF
TGTGCCAGCAGTTTTGACTTCTCTGGAAACACCATATATTTT
>-|TRBV4-1|many|TRBJ1-6
CASSQEGATNSPLHF
TGCGCCAGCAGCCAAGAAGGGGCGACTAATTCACCCCTCCACTTT
>TRBD2|TRBV6-4|-|TRBJ2-1
CASSGGGAHNEQFF
TGTGCCAGCAGTGGCGGGGGGGCCCACAATGAGCAGTTCTTC
>-|TRBV15|-|TRBJ2-3
CATGGAPDTQYF
TGTGCCACCGGGGGCGCGCCAGATACGCAGTATTTT
>TRBD1|TRBV30|-|TRBJ1-1
CAWSSTGGGTEAFF
TGTGCCTGGAGTTCGACAGGGGGGGGCACTGAAGCTTTCTTT
>-|TRBV6-4|-|TRBJ1-5
CASSEEGGNQPQHF
TGTGCCAGCAGTGAGGAGGGAGGCAATCAGCCCCAGCATTTT
>-|TRBV6-5|few|TRBJ1-3
CASSYGPAQGNTIYF
TGTGCCAGCAGTTACGGGCCGGCCCAAGGAAACACCATATATTTT
>-|TRBV5-4|-|TRBJ1-2
CALRKGLGEDGYTF
TGTGCCCTTCGGAAGGGACTGGGGGAGGATGGCTACACCTTC
>TRBD2|TRBV11-2|-|TRBJ2-1
CASSFLRGGARDEQFF
TGTGCCAGCAGCTTCCTCCGGGGGGGGGCCCGAGATGAGCAGTTCTTC
>-|TRBV7-3|-|TRBJ2-3
CASSLTAGMTDTQYF
TGTGCCAGCAGCTTAACGGCGGGAATGACAGATACGCAGTATTTT
>-|TRBV7-9|-|TRBJ2-5
CASSPPRGQTKETQYF
TGTGCCAGCAGCCCGCCCCGGGGACAAACTAAAGAGACCCAGTACTTC
>-|TRBV7-9|-|TRBJ2-1
CASRYSHEQFF
TGTGCCAGCCGGTATTCGCATGAGCAGTTCTTC
>-|TRBV5-6|-|TRBJ2-2
CASSLGPPGELFF
TGTGCCAGCAGCTTGGGACCTCCCGGGGAGCTGTTTTTT
>-|TRBV21-1|-|TRBJ1-5
CASSRGQGLTLLSNQPQHF
TGTGCCAGCAGCAGGGGACAGGGTCTAACATTATTGAGCAATCAGCCCCAGCATTTT
>-|TRBV7-3|-|TRBJ2-3
CASSALGGADTQYF
TGTGCCAGCAGCGCCCTCGGGGGTGCAGATACGCAGTATTTT
>-|TRBV28|-|TRBJ1-6
CASSRGDSPLHF
TGTGCCAGCAGTCGGGGCGATTCACCCCTCCACTTT
>TRBD2|TRBV28|-|TRBJ2-3
CASSILAETTDTQYF
TGTGCCAGCAGTATCCTAGCGGAGACCACAGATACGCAGTATTTT
>TRBD1|TRBV27|few|TRBJ1-5
CASSPLGQALWPQHF
TGTGCCAGCAGTCCTTTAGGACAGGCCCTTTGGCCCCAGCATTTT
>-|TRBV2|-|TRBJ2-4
CASSENRRVAKNIQYF
TGTGCCAGCAGTGAAAATAGACGGGTAGCCAAAAACATTCAGTACTTC
>-|TRBV4-2|-|TRBJ1-2
CASSFGLNYGYTF
TGTGCCAGCAGCTTCGGACTTAACTATGGCTACACCTTC
>-|TRBV6-6|-|TRBJ1-1
CASSYSGSGTEAFF
TGTGCCAGCAGTTACTCGGGCAGCGGCACTGAAGCTTTCTTT
>TRBD2|TRBV5-1|-|TRBJ2-1
CASSFAGGSYNEQFF
TGCGCCAGCAGCTTCGCGGGAGGCTCCTACAATGAGCAGTTCTTC
>TRBD1|TRBV30|-|TRBJ1-6
CAWHRGLFPNSPLHF
TGTGCCTGGCACAGGGGGCTCTTCCCTAATTCACCCCTCCACTTT
>TRBD1|TRBV6-6|-|TRBJ1-6
CASNRQGSYNSPLHF
TGTGCCAGCAACAGACAGGGCTCCTATAATTCACCCCTCCACTTT
>-|TRBV5-1|-|TRBJ2-1
CASSLYGNNEQFF
TGCGCCAGCAGCTTGTACGGTAACAATGAGCAGTTCTTC